The next 23 T cell receptor beta chains were all read from a single sample in a study of T cells in Graves' hyperthyroidism and ophthalmopathy. Amplified TCR beta CDR3 regions came from RNA transcripts. Carried out on the TCR CDR3, a first-round RT-PCR used the HTBI primer set. TCRdb processed the multiplex PCR reads anew with MiXCR; each CDR3 protein has one entry. This sample has under 450,000 distinct CDR3 sequences, with approximately 14% found just once. Sequencing was done on a sample of blood. These receptors came from a woman under 30 with Graves' hyperthyroidism.

In this sample, this clonotype turned up many times. The rearrangement links TRBV2 to TRBJ1-5; D perhaps matches TRBD1 (5 bases). This CDR3 has 14 residues. The germline gives CDR1 SNHLY, CDR2 FYNNEI. V lost 6 bases and J lost 1, with 10 bases in between. Here the CDR3 DNA reads TGTGCCAGCAGCGATCAGGGAAGCAATCAGCCCCAGCATTTT. It yields the protein CASSDQGSNQPQHF.

Note on this clonotype: A single base separates this from a much larger clone, so it may be a read error. In this CDR3 the conserved last residue, phenylalanine or tryptophan, is missing, so a read error is likely. The chain couples TRBV7-9 to TRBJ1-1; the D gene is possibly TRBD1 (6 bases). The CDR3 covers 14 residues. Per the germline V gene, CDR1 is SEHNR and CDR2 is FQNEAQ (reference sequence). Between the trimmed V and J ends, which lost 5 bases and 1 base, there was a span of 11 bases. The CDR3 DNA follows: TGTGCCAGCAGCCGGACAGTCCAGAACACTGAAGCTTTCCTT. Protein: CASSRTVQNTEAFL.

Worth noting for this clonotype: One junction end disagrees with the germline gene, perhaps due to a read error. The chain is built from TRBV12-3 or TRBV12-4 and TRBJ2-1; D possibly corresponds to TRBD2 (6 bases). This CDR3 has 16 amino acids. Here the CDR3 DNA reads TGTGCCAGCAGTTTAATGCGGGGACTTACACAAGGTGAGCAGCTCTTC. This gives the protein CASSLMRGLTQGEQLF.

Points on this clonotype: This could be a read error, since a much larger clone is one nucleotide away. This chain links TRBV28 with TRBJ1-5; D remains ambiguous. The DNA end lines up better with TRBJ2-3; the J call may be wrong. Germline V gene data show CDR1 as MDHEN and CDR2 as SYDVKM. The CDR3 sequence is 15 residues long. CDR3 residues: CASILDGYSNQPQYF. In nucleotides, the CDR3 is TGTGCCAGCATCTTGGACGGGTATAGCAATCAGCCCCAGTATTTT.

Regarding this clonotype: No DNA is shown, since the ends of the CDR3 on it are uncertain; the CDR3 is the one TCRdb lists. The chain is built from TRBV2 and TRBJ1-1; no check of the table's D call, TRBD1, against the DNA was made. The CDR3 is 20 residues long, counting both termini. Looked up from germline, CDR1 is SNHLY and CDR2 is FYNNEI. CDR3 region: CASSVPPYEQYFGPGTEAFF.

In DNA form, the CDR3 reads TGTGCCAGCACCCTTTTCGTGGGGGCGCCCAACGGGGAGCTGTTTTTT. This gives the protein CASTLFVGAPNGELFF. This rearrangement joins TRBV7-2 to TRBJ2-2; D is perhaps TRBD1 (6 bases). V was cut by 7 bases and J by 7 bases, with 22 bases left in between. CDR3 size: 16 residues. The germline CDR1 and CDR2 sequences are SGHTA and FQGNSA.

This clonotype was recorded many times. Sequence at one end of the junction differs from germline and may be a read error. V and J are TRBV28 and TRBJ1-1, with D possibly being TRBD1 (5 bases). The CDR3 is 13 residues long. Germline CDR1 reads MDHEN; CDR2 reads SYDVKM. Here the CDR3 DNA reads TGCGCCAGCAGCCCGGGGGTGAACACTGAAGCTTTCTTT. Translating it yields CASSPGVNTEAFF. The full variable domain, in which reference TRBV28 and TRBJ1-1 provide the parts outside the CDR3, is DVKVTQSSRYLVKRTGEKVFLECVQDMDHENMFWYRQDPGLGLRLIYFSYDVKMKEKGDIPEGYSVSREKKERFSLILESASTNQTSMYLCASSPGVNTEAFFGQGTRLTVV.

The J gene is TRBJ1-5, the V gene TRBV19; D unclear. V was cut by 4 bases and J by 0 bases, with 10 bases left in between. This CDR3 is 15 amino acids long. Per the germline V gene, CDR1 is LNHDA and CDR2 is SQIVND (reference sequence). The CDR3 loop is CASSTVELSNQPQHF. The CDR3 DNA is TGTGCCAGTAGTACAGTGGAACTTAGCAATCAGCCCCAGCATTTT.

In this sample, this clonotype turned up many times. The gene calls are TRBV7-9 and TRBJ2-1; 10 nucleotides align to TRBD2. The CDR3 has 15 amino acids. Trimming cost V 0 bases and J 13 bases; bases outside gene matches: 9. Per germline, CDR1 SEHNR and CDR2 FQNEAQ (reference sequence). For the CDR3, the DNA is TGTGCCAGCAGCTTAGCGCGATTTAGCGGGAGGCTTCAGTTCTTC. Translation gives CASSLARFSGRLQFF.

On this clonotype: Possible read error: a much larger clone is one base away. This sequence joins TRBV20-1 and TRBJ2-7; D is possibly TRBD2 (5 bases). Germline V lookup: CDR1 DFQATT, CDR2 SNEGSKA (reference sequence). The CDR3 length is 13 residues. The V gene lost 5 bases and the J gene lost 1 base, with 12 bases spanning the gap. Here the CDR3 reads CSARERISYEQYF. The CDR3 DNA sequence: TGCAGTGCTCGCGAGCGGATTTCCTACGAGCAGTACTTC.

This clonotype was observed at least ten times. This rearrangement joins TRBV3-1 to TRBJ1-6, with TRBD1 matching over 7 bases. This CDR3 is built from 17 residues. Unmatched junction bases numbered 14, after V lost 2 bases and J lost 10 bases. Germline V gene data show CDR1 as LGHDT and CDR2 as YNNKEL (reference sequence). In DNA, the CDR3 is TGTGCCAGCAGCCAACCAATTCGACAGGGATTAAAATCACCCCTCCACTTT. This encodes CASSQPIRQGLKSPLHF.

This clonotype has a handful of counts. The V gene is TRBV19, the J gene TRBJ2-5; D is unresolved. Germline V lookup: CDR1 LNHDA, CDR2 SQIVND (reference sequence). This CDR3 is 16 amino acids long. Trimming cost V 3 bases and J 5 bases, with 19 bases left between them. The CDR3 region is CASSISSQAGVETQYF. As DNA, the CDR3 is TGTGCCAGTAGTATCTCCAGCCAGGCTGGGGTGGAGACCCAGTACTTC.

This clonotype was counted ten times or more. This rearrangement joins TRBV10-3 to TRBJ2-1; TRBD2 agrees at 9 bases. The CDR3 is 14 residues long. The V gene's germline CDR1 is ENHRY and CDR2 SYGVKD. After removal of 2 bases from V and 7 bases from J, the junction contained 3 bases not matched to a gene. The CDR3 nucleotides read TGTGCCATCAGTGAGACGGCGGGAGGGAATGAGCAGTTCTTC. Translating it yields CAISETAGGNEQFF.

This clonotype was observed at least ten times. This sequence joins TRBV5-5 and TRBJ2-1, with 7 positions matching TRBD1. Germline V lookup: CDR1 SGHKS, CDR2 YYEKEE (reference sequence). After removal of 3 bases from V and 7 bases from J, the junction contained 1 base not matched to a gene. The CDR3 runs to 12 residues. The CDR3 is CASSSTGNEQFF. The CDR3, as DNA: TGTGCCAGCAGCTCGACAGGGAATGAGCAGTTCTTC.

As to this clonotype: A much larger clone lies one base from this, so it may be a read error. This chain links TRBV28 with TRBJ2-1; TRBD1 or TRBD2 may be the D gene (6 bases each). Germline CDR1 is MDHEN and CDR2 is SYDVKM. The CDR3 length is 14 residues. The CDR3, as DNA: TGTGCCACAAAGGGGGGAGGAACCTACAATGGGCAGTTCTTC. This encodes CATKGGGTYNGQFF.

About this clonotype itself: This clone may be a read error of a much larger clone one base away. DNA for the CDR3: TGTGCCACCAGCAGAGATAGGGCCTTACATGCCCTCTACGAGCAGTACTTC. This translates into CATSRDRALHALYEQYF. This chain connects TRBV15 to TRBJ2-7; D not certain. V was pared by 0 bases and J by 3 bases, with 18 bases between. This CDR3 is 17 amino acids long. The germline gives CDR1 LNHNV, CDR2 YYDKDF (reference sequence).

The gene calls are TRBV19 and TRBJ2-2; 8 positions agree with TRBD2. The CDR3 sequence is 16 residues long. The germline gives CDR1 LNHDA, CDR2 SQIVND (reference sequence). The junction had 4 bases not matched to a gene; V was cut back by 4 bases and J by 0 bases. The CDR3 DNA reads as TGTGCCAGTAGTAGGGCGGGAGGCTCGAACACCGGGGAGCTGTTTTTT. Translating gives CASSRAGGSNTGELFF.

This clonotype has ten or more counts. V and J are TRBV3-1 and TRBJ1-2; maybe TRBD1 (5 bases). The CDR3 runs to 12 residues. V dropped 4 bases and J dropped 8 bases, with 11 bases sitting between them. Germline V CDR1 and CDR2: LGHDT, YNNKEL (reference sequence). As DNA, the CDR3 is TGTGCCAGCAGCCTCCCTGGGGCGGGCTACACCTTC. This translates into CASSLPGAGYTF.

This clonotype occurred a few times. CDR3 region: CASSFRGAGEKLFF. The CDR3 nucleotides read TGTGCCAGCAGCTTCAGAGGGGCCGGGGAAAAACTGTTTTTT. The chain uses TRBV7-9 and TRBJ1-4; tentatively, D is TRBD1 (5 bases). This CDR3 contains 14 residues. The germline V and J ends were trimmed by 3 bases and 8 bases, with 13 bases remaining between them. CDR1 is SEHNR, CDR2 FQNEAQ, per germline (reference sequence).

This clonotype occurred many times. This sequence joins TRBV5-6 and TRBJ1-2; D gene unclear. CDR1 and CDR2 from the germline V gene are SGHDT and YYEEEE. The CDR3 length is 11 residues. The ends were cut back, 4 bases at V and 8 bases at J, with 9 bases in the middle. Here the CDR3 reads CASSMYGGYTF. The CDR3 DNA reads as TGTGCCAGCAGCATGTACGGAGGCTACACCTTC.

This clonotype was detected a few times. This chain uses TRBV19 with TRBJ1-2; TRBD1 might be the D (5 bases). The CDR3 is 14 residues long. Germline assignment: CDR1 LNHDA and CDR2 SQIVND (reference sequence). V gave up 5 bases and J gave up 0 bases, with 10 bases separating them. CDR3: CASSWGVSNYGYTF. As DNA, the CDR3 is TGTGCCAGTAGTTGGGGCGTATCTAACTATGGCTACACCTTC.

Ten or more counts support this clonotype. The chain is built from TRBV6-2 or TRBV6-3 and TRBJ2-3; no firm D call. There are 15 residues in the CDR3. Trimming removed 6 bases at V and 4 bases at J, with 17 bases between. CDR1 and CDR2 from the germline V gene are MNHEY and SVGEGT. The chain's CDR3 is CASSPRRKPADTQYF. In DNA, the CDR3 is TGTGCCAGCAGCCCCCGCAGGAAGCCGGCAGATACGCAGTATTTT.

This clonotype has a handful of counts. The genes are TRBV14 and TRBJ1-1; the D is unclear. The CDR3 consists of 15 residues. The V gene's germline CDR1 is SGHDN and CDR2 FVKESK. V shed 1 base and J shed 2 bases, with 11 bases lying between them. The CDR3 is CASSQGGTFNTEAFF. In DNA form, the CDR3 reads TGTGCCAGCAGCCAAGGTGGCACCTTTAACACTGAAGCTTTCTTT.